This T cell receptor (beta chain) comes out of a study of T cells in tumors after PD-1 blockade. About the research overall: During anti-PD-1 treatment, some patients continued daily vismodegib 150 mg. On average, peripheral blood gave about 120,000 TCR templates and 37,000 or so unique clonotypes.

CDR1 LNHDA and CDR2 SQIVND come from the germline V gene (reference sequence). The CDR3 extends over 17 amino acids. With 4 bases clipped from V and 6 bases from J, the junction kept 9 bases outside the gene matches. As regards this clone: Its target is unknown.

Whole-study results and caveats: About 41% of tumor TCR clonotypes were also found in blood.

Assay used: immunoSEQ multiplex PCR; TCRdb lists only in-frame clones, some missing. Here the sample spans about 33,000 clones, around 80% being singletons. The source was PBMCs, collected before anti-PD-1 treatment. This TCR was recovered from a human donor with basal cell carcinoma. The chain employs TRBV19 and TRBJ2-1, with TRBD2 matching 13 bases. The CDR3 nucleotides are TGTGCCAGTAGTAGACGGACTAGCGGGAGACAGGGCAATGAGCAGTTCTTC. Protein: CASSRRTSGRQGNEQFF.